This T cell receptor (beta chain) was sequenced in a study of CD8 T cells in ankylosing spondylitis. Trimming at V came to 5 bases and at J to 5 bases, leaving 7 bases not matched to a gene. Germline loops: CDR1 DFQATT, CDR2 SNEGSKA (reference sequence). There are 13 residues in the CDR3. Regarding this clonotype: Its matching antigen is unknown.

Study outcomes and limitations: Previous work reported some of these motif variants in the synovial fluid and blood of reactive arthritis. What appeared characteristic of ankylosing spondylitis blood was a TCR beta motif of fewer than ten highly homologous variants.

MiXCR, applied by TCRdb to the 5' RACE reads, yields one record per CDR3 protein. The sample records just under 550,000 distinct CDR3 sequences, roughly an eighth being singletons. The chain joins TRBV20-1 to TRBJ2-5, with 8 bases matching TRBD2. Specimen: blood, either unsorted or a sorted T cell fraction (not recorded which). This TCR came from a male donor with ankylosing spondylitis. This CDR3 is CSAVSGSRETQYF. In DNA, the CDR3 is TGCAGTGCTGTCAGCGGGAGCAGGGAGACCCAGTACTTC.